This paragraph reports one T cell receptor beta chain. TCRdb processed the 5' RACE reads anew with MiXCR; each CDR3 protein has one entry. The sample includes roughly 190,000 distinct CDR3 sequences, around 26% of them seen just once. The germline V gene encodes CDR1 LNHDA and CDR2 SQIVND (reference sequence). There are 14 residues in the CDR3. The entry originates in a study of T-cell memory formation after mild COVID-19. Sequences were obtained from PBMCs or a T cell subset sorted from them (not recorded which). V gene TRBV19 combines with J gene TRBJ2-3, with 8 bases fitting TRBD1. The TCR originated in an adult woman who had mild COVID-19 (a few samples of this study predate the infection). Cell type and time point are not known. CDR3 in amino acids: CASSDRGETDTQYF. The DNA of the CDR3 is TGTGCTTCGTCCGACAGGGGAGAGACAGATACGCAGTATTTT.